The 27 T cell receptor beta chains below were found in one sample sequenced in a study of patients and donors after allogeneic stem cell transplantation. Using its own MiXCR run on the RT-PCR reads, TCRdb lists one record per CDR3 protein. Of 920,000 or so distinct CDR3 sequences detected, more than 15% appear once; the ten largest clones hold under 6.5%. Sequenced input: blood, either unsorted or a sorted T cell fraction (not recorded which). Receptors were obtained from a human donor who was either an allogeneic HSCT recipient or a stem cell or donor lymphocyte infusion donor (not recorded which). It is not recorded whose cells these are; they may come from a transplant donor.

This clonotype has at least ten counts. The chain recombines TRBV12-3 or TRBV12-4 with TRBJ2-1; a weak D match, TRBD2 (6 bases). Trimming removed 4 bases from V and 7 bases from J, with 14 bases in between. CDR3 length: 14 amino acids. CDR3 sequence reads: CASSSGGGTNEQFF. The CDR3 DNA reads TGTGCCAGCAGTTCTGGGGGAGGCACTAATGAGCAGTTCTTC.

The chain is built from TRBV15 and TRBJ1-6, with D uncertain. The germline V and J ends were trimmed by 0 bases and 11 bases, with 17 bases remaining between them. Germline lookup yields CDR1 LNHNV and CDR2 YYDKDF (reference sequence). This CDR3 is built from 16 residues. The CDR3 DNA reads as TGTGCCACCAGCAGAGATCCCAAATGGCAAAAGACACCCCTCCACTTT. Translating gives CATSRDPKWQKTPLHF.

This clonotype was seen repeatedly, ten times or more. The gene calls are TRBV5-6 and TRBJ2-3; tentative D call: TRBD2 (6 bases). From germline, CDR1 is SGHDT and CDR2 YYEEEE. V was clipped by 2 bases and J by 0 bases, with 10 bases between them. This CDR3 has 15 residues. The CDR3 coding sequence is TGTGCCAGCAGCTTAACCGGGAGAAGCACAGATACGCAGTATTTT. Its translation: CASSLTGRSTDTQYF.

This clonotype was seen a few times. The CDR3 reads CASSFSGGGYEQYF. CDR3 nucleotide sequence: TGTGCCAGCAGCTTCTCAGGGGGGGGCTACGAGCAGTACTTC. The gene calls are TRBV5-6 and TRBJ2-7, with D perhaps assigned TRBD1 or TRBD2 (7 bases each). The germline V gene encodes CDR1 SGHDT and CDR2 YYEEEE. Trimming left V 2 bases short and J 3 bases short, with 12 bases between. The CDR3 loop spans 14 amino acids.

This clonotype was seen a handful of times. The gene calls are TRBV7-2 and TRBJ2-5; D is perhaps TRBD1 or TRBD2 (5 bases each). Germline CDR1 reads SGHTA; CDR2 reads FQGNSA. Trimming stripped 4 bases from V and 5 bases from J, with 20 bases between. This CDR3 spans 16 amino acids. The CDR3 bases are TGTGCCAGCAGCTCAGCTCTGGGACGCCCCCAGGAGACCCAGTACTTC. It is translated as CASSSALGRPQETQYF.

This clonotype was seen more than once but under ten times. The chain combines TRBV12-3 or TRBV12-4 with TRBJ1-1; D possibly corresponds to TRBD1 (5 bases). This CDR3 comprises 13 residues. The V end was cut by 7 bases, the J end by 8 bases, with 17 bases between. The CDR3 protein is CASIHSGTDEAFF. CDR3 nucleotides: TGTGCCAGCATCCACTCGGGGACCGACGAAGCTTTCTTT.

Comments on this clonotype: A much bigger clone sits one base away, suggesting this may be a read error. The gene calls are TRBV10-3 and TRBJ1-6; D gene unclear. There are 13 residues in the CDR3. Per germline, CDR1 ENHRY and CDR2 SYGVKD. The CDR3 here is CATSGAYNSPLHF. The DNA for the CDR3 is TGTGCCACCAGTGGGGCCTATAATTCACCCCTCCACTTT.

This chain connects TRBV11-2 to TRBJ2-7; D assignment may be TRBD1 or TRBD2 (5 bases each). In germline, CDR1 is SGHAT, CDR2 FQNNGV. The CDR3 spans 15 residues. V shed 1 base and J shed 4 bases, with 14 bases lying between them. The CDR3 DNA reads as TGTGCCAGCAGCTTAGTTGGGACCCCCAGGTACGAGCAGTACTTC. Amino acid sequence: CASSLVGTPRYEQYF.

This clonotype has only a few counts. The chain is built from TRBV25-1 and TRBJ1-3; D gene uncertain. This CDR3 region has 15 residues. The V end was cut by 5 bases, the J end by 5 bases, with 16 bases between. Germline V gene data show CDR1 as MGHDK and CDR2 as SYGVNS. The CDR3 here is CASSSSGDDRNTIYF. CDR3 nucleotide sequence: TGTGCCAGCAGTTCGTCGGGAGATGACCGAAACACCATATATTTT.

This clonotype was seen a handful of times. The chain links TRBV4-1 to TRBJ1-6; possibly TRBD1 for D (6 bases). This CDR3 comprises 15 residues. From germline, CDR1 is MGHRA and CDR2 YSYEKL. V was cut by 0 bases and J by 13 bases, with 16 bases left in between. The CDR3 region is CASSQDRGGGAPLHF. In DNA form, the CDR3 reads TGCGCCAGCAGCCAAGATAGAGGGGGAGGAGCCCCCCTCCACTTT.

This chain uses TRBV4-3 with TRBJ2-2; tentatively, D is TRBD1 (6 bases). CDR1 is LGHNA and CDR2 is YSLEER in the germline V gene. V was trimmed by 4 bases and J by 0 bases, leaving 12 bases between them. There are 16 residues in the CDR3. As DNA, the CDR3 is TGCGCCAGCAGCCGAGAAGGGGGACCGAACACCGGGGAGCTGTTTTTT. This sequence encodes CASSREGGPNTGELFF.

In this sample, this clonotype turned up a few times. The genes are TRBV12-3 or TRBV12-4 and TRBJ1-1; D is uncertain. V was pared by 1 base and J by 10 bases, with 13 bases between. CDR3 size: 13 residues. The CDR3 reads CASSLGQPSGAFF. The CDR3 DNA reads TGTGCCAGCAGTTTAGGGCAGCCTTCGGGAGCTTTCTTT.

This clonotype was seen ten or more times. This chain joins TRBV12-3 or TRBV12-4 and TRBJ1-2; unclear D gene. This CDR3 contains 15 residues. V lost 2 bases and J lost 0, with 10 bases in between. This CDR3 reads CASSLFGRANYGYTF. The CDR3 nucleotides read TGTGCCAGCAGTTTATTCGGCAGAGCTAACTATGGCTACACCTTC.

V is TRBV10-3 and J is TRBJ1-2; TRBD1 matches 7 bases. The CDR3 covers 15 residues. Germline V CDR1 and CDR2: ENHRY, SYGVKD. With V trimmed by 0 bases and J by 7 bases, 8 bases remained unmatched. The CDR3 protein is CAISESTGKVFGYTF. CDR3 sequence (DNA): TGTGCCATCAGTGAGTCGACAGGGAAGGTATTTGGCTACACCTTC.

There are a few counts of this clonotype. The chain has TRBV24-1 and TRBJ2-2, with 9 bases identical to TRBD1. Trimming removed 0 bases from V and 8 bases from J; junction bases left unmatched: 9. The CDR3 length is 17 residues. Germline-derived CDR1 and CDR2 are KGHDR and SFDVKD. CDR3 bases: TGTGCCACCAGTGATTTGTCGGACAGGGGTAAAACGGGGGAGCTGTTTTTT. Encoded protein: CATSDLSDRGKTGELFF.

The rearrangement joins TRBV3-1 to TRBJ2-1; D uncertain. The V end was cut by 0 bases, the J end by 0 bases, with 6 bases between. In germline, CDR1 is LGHDT, CDR2 YNNKEL (reference sequence). The CDR3 loop spans 15 amino acids. The chain's CDR3 is CASSQDPHSYNEQFF. The DNA for the CDR3 is TGTGCCAGCAGCCAAGATCCGCACTCCTACAATGAGCAGTTCTTC.

J is TRBJ1-1 and V is TRBV15; D may be TRBD1 (5 bases). The CDR3 sequence is 15 residues long. Trimming cost V 0 bases and J 0 bases, with 8 bases left between them. Per the germline V gene, CDR1 is LNHNV and CDR2 is YYDKDF (reference sequence). The CDR3 DNA reads as TGTGCCACCAGCAGAGATTTGGGGGTGAACACTGAAGCTTTCTTT. It specifies CATSRDLGVNTEAFF. The variable domain in full, with the rest retrieved from reference TRBV15 and TRBJ1-1, is DAMVIQNPRYQVTQFGKPVTLSCSQTLNHNVMYWYQQKSSQAPKLLFHYYDKDFNNEADTPDNFQSRRPNTSFCFLDIRSPGLGDTAMYLCATSRDLGVNTEAFFGQGTRLTVV.

Only a few counts were recorded for this clonotype. The chain employs TRBV24-1 and TRBJ1-5; a possible D gene is TRBD1 (6 bases). Trimming took 6 bases from V and 0 from J, leaving 8 bases between them. The CDR3 length is 14 residues. Germline assignment: CDR1 KGHDR and CDR2 SFDVKD. CDR3 sequence: CATSQGISNQPQHF. The CDR3 nucleotides read TGTGCCACCAGTCAGGGGATTAGCAATCAGCCCCAGCATTTT.

This clonotype was seen a few times. The rearrangement joins TRBV20-1 to TRBJ1-1; 7 nucleotides line up with TRBD1. Looked up from germline, CDR1 is DFQATT and CDR2 is SNEGSKA (reference sequence). This CDR3 spans 14 amino acids. The trim removed 7 bases at V and 0 bases at J, leaving 8 bases unmatched. The CDR3 bases are TGCAGTGTTATGACAGGGACCATGAACACTGAAGCTTTCTTT. Translation: CSVMTGTMNTEAFF.

This chain joins TRBV2 and TRBJ1-2; 8 bases match TRBD1. The germline V gene has CDR1 SNHLY and CDR2 FYNNEI. V shed 5 bases and J 10 bases; nucleotides not matched to a gene: 6. The CDR3 sequence is 12 residues long. DNA for the CDR3: TGTGCCAGCAGTAGGACAGGGCCGACCTACACCTTC. Its translation: CASSRTGPTYTF. The entire variable domain, with the rest obtained from reference TRBV2 and TRBJ1-2, is as follows: EPEVTQTPSHQVTQMGQEVILRCVPISNHLYFYWYRQILGQKVEFLVSFYNNEISEKSEIFDDQFSVERPDGSNFTLKIRSTKLEDSAMYFCASSRTGPTYTFGSGTRLTVV.

The rearrangement uses TRBV20-1 and TRBJ2-5; D might be TRBD2 (6 bases). With 6 bases removed from V and 2 bases from J, the gap between germline ends came to 10 bases. CDR3 length equals 12 residues. Germline V gene lookup returns CDR1 DFQATT and CDR2 SNEGSKA (reference sequence). CDR3 residues: CSAGDFQETQYF. DNA for the CDR3: TGCAGTGCCGGGGACTTTCAAGAGACCCAGTACTTC.

A note on this clonotype: The junction departs from germline at one end; a sequencing error may be responsible. The chain uses TRBV6-2 or TRBV6-3 and TRBJ2-1; 7 bases are a match to TRBD2. Germline V CDR1 and CDR2: MNHEY, SVGEGT. The CDR3 consists of 15 residues. In DNA, the CDR3 is TGTGCCATCAGTTACACGGCGGGGGCCTACAATGAGCAGTTCTTC. Translating it yields CAISYTAGAYNEQFF.

This clonotype showed up many times. The chain couples TRBV5-1 to TRBJ2-5; D unresolved. Germline lookup yields CDR1 SGHRS and CDR2 YFSETQ. This CDR3 comprises 13 residues. The V and J ends lost 0 bases and 0 bases respectively, with 3 bases between them. CDR3 DNA: TGCGCCAGCAGCTTGGCCAACCAAGAGACCCAGTACTTC. It encodes CASSLANQETQYF.

This clonotype has only a few counts. The chain combines TRBV24-1 with TRBJ1-1; the D gene is possibly TRBD1 (6 bases). Germline CDR1 reads KGHDR; CDR2 reads SFDVKD. The CDR3 sequence is 14 residues long. The V gene lost 4 bases and the J gene lost 8 bases, with 16 bases spanning the gap. CDR3 protein: CATSDPRGPGEAFF. Written as DNA, the CDR3 is TGTGCCACCAGTGACCCCAGGGGCCCAGGGGAAGCTTTCTTT.

The V and J genes are TRBV6-1 and TRBJ1-6; 9 nucleotides match TRBD1. CDR3 length: 16 amino acids. Germline CDR1 and CDR2: MNHNS and SASEGT. With V trimmed by 5 bases and J by 7 bases, 9 bases remained unmatched. In DNA form, the CDR3 reads TGTGCCAGCAGTCCAGCACAGGGGGCGCGGAATTCACCCCTCCACTTT. The encoded protein is CASSPAQGARNSPLHF.

This clonotype came up a few times. The CDR3 nucleotides are TGTGCCAGCAGTTTATCGTTTGGTGCCTACGAGCAGTACTTC. Translated: CASSLSFGAYEQYF. The chain employs TRBV27 and TRBJ2-7; D ambiguous. Per the germline V gene, CDR1 is MNHEY and CDR2 is SMNVEV (reference sequence). Between the trimmed V and J ends, which lost 0 bases and 2 bases, there was a span of 8 bases. CDR3 length: 14 residues.

V is TRBV11-2 and J is TRBJ2-7; D is undetermined. Per germline, CDR1 SGHAT and CDR2 FQNNGV. V was cut by 1 base and J by 2 bases, with 6 bases left in between. CDR3 length: 13 residues. CDR3 coding DNA: TGTGCCAGCAGCTTAGTAGCCACCTACGAGCAGTACTTC. This encodes CASSLVATYEQYF.